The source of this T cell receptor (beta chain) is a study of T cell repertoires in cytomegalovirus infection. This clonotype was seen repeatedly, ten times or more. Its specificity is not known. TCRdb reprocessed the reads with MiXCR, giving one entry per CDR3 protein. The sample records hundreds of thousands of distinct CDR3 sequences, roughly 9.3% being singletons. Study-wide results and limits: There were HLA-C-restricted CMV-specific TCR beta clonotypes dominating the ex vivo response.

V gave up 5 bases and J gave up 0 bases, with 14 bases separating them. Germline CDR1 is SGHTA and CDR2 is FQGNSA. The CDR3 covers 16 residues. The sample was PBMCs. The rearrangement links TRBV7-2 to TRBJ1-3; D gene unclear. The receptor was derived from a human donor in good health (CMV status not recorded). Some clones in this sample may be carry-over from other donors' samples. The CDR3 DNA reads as TGTGCCAGCAGCCCCCATCAGTTATTCTCTGGAAACACCATATATTTT. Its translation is CASSPHQLFSGNTIYF.